This TCR beta chain comes out of a study of OX40 agonist ivuxolimab in advanced cancers. Turning to the study itself: Patients in dose escalation had liver, melanoma, kidney or head and neck cancers. Allowance was made for prior anti-PD-1, anti-PD-L1 or anti-CTLA-4 therapy, and 40% had some. Study-level results: Fewer expanded clones were found on average in CD4+ than in CD8+ T cells. Circulating CD4+ and CD8+ T cells showed clonal expansion by week 6 at 0.1 to 3.0 mg/kg.

This clone has only one observation. Its antigen is undetermined. An end of the junction does not agree with germline; a read error may underlie this. Repertoires were generated with immunoSEQ multiplex PCR, while TCRdb's copy carries only in-frame clones and drops some. The repertoire has tens of thousands of clones, 88% of them found once; the top ten carry less than 4%. In germline, CDR1 is SNHLY, CDR2 FYNNEI. This CDR3 is built from 14 residues. The clonotype was recovered from an adult with an advanced solid tumor such as melanoma, head and neck, liver or kidney cancer. The specimen comprised CD4+ or CD8+ T cells sorted from blood, sampled in a trial of the OX40 agonist ivuxolimab. The V and J genes are TRBV2 and TRBJ2-5; possibly TRBD1 for D (5 bases). The CDR3 spells CASREGVPPETQYF. The CDR3 coding sequence is TGTGCCAGCAGAGAAGGGGTACCACCAGAGACCCAGTACTTC.